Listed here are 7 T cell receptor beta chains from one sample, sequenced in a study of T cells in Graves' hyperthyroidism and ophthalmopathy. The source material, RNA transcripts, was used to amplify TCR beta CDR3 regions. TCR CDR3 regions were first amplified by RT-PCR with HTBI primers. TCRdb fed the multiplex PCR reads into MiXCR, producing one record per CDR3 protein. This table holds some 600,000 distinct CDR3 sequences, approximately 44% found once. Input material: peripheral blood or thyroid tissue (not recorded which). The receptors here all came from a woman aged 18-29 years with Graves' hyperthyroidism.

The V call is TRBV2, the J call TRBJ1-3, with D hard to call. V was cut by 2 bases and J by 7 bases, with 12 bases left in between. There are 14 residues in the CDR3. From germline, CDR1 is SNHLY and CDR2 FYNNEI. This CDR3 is CASSELDPENTIYF. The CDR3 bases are TGTGCCAGCAGTGAATTAGACCCGGAGAACACCATATATTTT.

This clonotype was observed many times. CDR3 loop: CASTSPNSGNTIYF. DNA for the CDR3: TGTGCCAGCACCAGCCCCAACTCTGGAAACACCATATATTTT. This chain connects TRBV2 to TRBJ1-3; no reliable D call. CDR1 and CDR2 from the germline V gene are SNHLY and FYNNEI. The CDR3 is 14 residues long. The ends were cut back, 7 bases at V and 0 bases at J, with 10 bases in the middle.

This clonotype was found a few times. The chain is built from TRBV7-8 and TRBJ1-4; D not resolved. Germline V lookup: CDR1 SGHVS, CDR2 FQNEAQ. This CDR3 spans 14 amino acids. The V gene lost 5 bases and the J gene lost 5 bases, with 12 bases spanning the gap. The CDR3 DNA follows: TGTGCCAGCAGCGATACAAGTCGAAATGAAAAACTGTTTTTT. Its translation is CASSDTSRNEKLFF. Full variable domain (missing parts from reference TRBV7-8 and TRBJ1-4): GAGVSQSPRYKVAKRGQDVALRCDPISGHVSLFWYQQALGQGPEFLTYFQNEAQLDKSGLPSDRFFAERPEGSVSTLKIQRTQQEDSAVYLCASSDTSRNEKLFFGSGTQLSVL.

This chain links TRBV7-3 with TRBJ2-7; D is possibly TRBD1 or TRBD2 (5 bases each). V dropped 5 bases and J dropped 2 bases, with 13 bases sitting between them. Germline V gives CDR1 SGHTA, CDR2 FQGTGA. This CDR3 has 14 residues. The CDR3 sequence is CASSREGLTYEQYF. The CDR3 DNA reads TGTGCCAGCAGCCGCGAGGGGCTCACCTACGAGCAGTACTTC.

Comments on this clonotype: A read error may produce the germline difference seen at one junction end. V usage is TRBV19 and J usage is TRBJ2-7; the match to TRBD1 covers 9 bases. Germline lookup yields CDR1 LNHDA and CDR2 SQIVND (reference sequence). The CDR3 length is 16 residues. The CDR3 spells CAGSPGAGTGNHEQYF. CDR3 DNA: TGTGCCGGTAGTCCGGGCGCAGGGACAGGGAACCACGAGCAGTACTTC.

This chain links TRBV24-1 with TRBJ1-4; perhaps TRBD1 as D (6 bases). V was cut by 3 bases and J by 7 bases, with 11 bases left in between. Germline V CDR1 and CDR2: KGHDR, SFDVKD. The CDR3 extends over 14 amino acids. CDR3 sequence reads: CATSDRDTGEKLFF. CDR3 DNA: TGTGCCACCAGTGATAGGGACACTGGTGAAAAACTGTTTTTT.

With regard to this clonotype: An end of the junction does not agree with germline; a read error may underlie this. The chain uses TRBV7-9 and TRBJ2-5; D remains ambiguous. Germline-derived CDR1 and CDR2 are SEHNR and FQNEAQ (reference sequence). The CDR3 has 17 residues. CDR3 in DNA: TGCGCCAGCAGCCAAGTGGCCATCAATGCCCTCGTAGAGACCCAGTACTTC. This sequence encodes CASSQVAINALVETQYF.